This TCR beta chain was profiled in a study of preoperative IRX-2 immunotherapy in early breast cancer (dated by TCRdb to the late 2010s). Per the germline V gene (reference sequence), LNHDA is the CDR1 and SQIVND is the CDR2. The CDR3 starts with the cysteine, ends with the phenylalanine, and has 14 residues. Just the 42-base CDR3 DNA is kept, in frame starting at base 1. V loses 4 bases of germline sequence and J loses 2 bases, and the interval between the two ends is 9 bases. With regard to this clone: Its antigen remains undetermined. One base away there is no much larger clone; base qualities are not given.

The sample's treatment or condition label, decoded: preoperative locoregional IRX-2 cytokine immunotherapy. The samples were obtained from a phase Ib study that tested preoperative, locoregional IRX-2 cytokine immunotherapy meant to prime immune responses. Before surgery, IRX-2 was given to the donors, who were patients with early-stage breast cancer. The library was made by the immunoSEQ multiplex PCR assay. Imported from immuneACCESS, the table was reduced by TCRdb to in-frame sequences with V and J called. These copies leave out some clones; in studies compared against another copy, an unresolved V gene accounts for under half, and the cause of the remainder is not known. Recorded for this sample are about 26,000 clones; around 74% of them occurred a single time. The ten top clones hold approximately 6.6% of the sample.

The rearrangement combines TRBV19 with TRBJ1-5; there is no confident call for the D gene. Sequences were derived from lymph node tissue, sampled after IRX-2 immunotherapy. The TCR originated in a human donor with breast cancer. The CDR3 in this case is CASSNAGGNQPQHF. The DNA sequence reads TGTGCCAGTAGTAACGCCGGGGGCAATCAGCCCCAGCATTTT.